What follows are 2 T cell receptor beta chains derived from one specimen sequenced in a study of metastatic and nonmetastatic thyroid tumors. Among the patients, none had received any treatment before thyroid surgery. TCRdb re-called the PCR reads with MiXCR. This table has some 28,000 clones, roughly 20% appearing once. Sequences were obtained from blood. These receptors were taken from a female donor with papillary thyroid cancer or a benign thyroid nodule (not recorded which). Some clones in this sample may be carry-over from other donors' samples.

This chain links TRBV12-3 or TRBV12-4 with TRBJ2-2, with TRBD1 as a possible D gene (6 bases). With 4 bases removed from V and 6 bases from J, the gap between germline ends came to 15 bases. This CDR3 has 15 amino acids. The CDR3 nucleotides read TGTGCCAGCAGTTCCGAGGGGGAAGGGGCCGGGGAGCTGTTTTTT. Translating it yields CASSSEGEGAGELFF.

This clone was observed many times. V gene TRBV9 combines with J gene TRBJ2-3, with TRBD2 matching over 7 bases. Trimming at V came to 2 bases and at J to 2 bases, leaving 5 bases not matched to a gene. The length of the CDR3 is 15 residues. Germline assignment: CDR1 SGDLS and CDR2 YYNGEE. The CDR3 nucleotides are TGTGCCAGCAGCGTTTTGGGAGGGCCCACAGATACGCAGTATTTT. It specifies CASSVLGGPTDTQYF.